What follows are 2 T cell receptor beta chains derived from one specimen sequenced in a study of blood T cell repertoires in COVID-19. The protocol was immunoSEQ multiplex PCR, while the TCRdb copy is restricted to in-frame clones and leaves out a portion. The sample lists 300,000 to 350,000 clones, about nine tenths occurring once. The sequenced sample consisted of peripheral blood. Every receptor here comes from a man aged 18 to 30 with active or convalescent COVID-19.

In this sample, this clone turned up once. The chain carries TRBV24-1 and TRBJ1-2, with 7 positions matching TRBD1. The CDR3 has 16 residues. V trimming: 9 bases; J trimming: 3 bases; junction bases outside the gene matches: 15. Germline CDR1 reads KGHDR; CDR2 reads SFDVKD. CDR3 nucleotide sequence: TGTGCCACCCCGCTAGGGGGAACAGGGGATGACTATGGCTACACCTTC. Its translation: CATPLGGTGDDYGYTF.

CDR3 residues: CASSYQGRTGNTIYF. CDR3 in DNA: TGTGCCAGCAGTTATCAGGGAAGAACTGGAAACACCATATATTTT. The chain combines TRBV2 with TRBJ1-3; D possibly corresponds to TRBD1 (5 bases). Trimming pared 5 bases from V and 2 bases from J, leaving 13 bases between. Germline-derived CDR1 and CDR2 are SNHLY and FYNNEI. This CDR3 is 15 amino acids long.